This record looks at one T cell receptor beta chain sequence and its context. What it recognizes is unknown. This record comes from a study of PD-1 blockade in classical Hodgkin lymphoma. Overall study results and limits: Exclusion applied to patients who initiated nivolumab less than 1 year following ASCT. Healthy donors were reported to have higher baseline TCR diversity than newly diagnosed patients.

The time point is: cycle 4 day 1 (C4D1), after less than 7 weeks of nivolumab. All patients experienced relapse after autologous stem cell transplantation, and brentuximab vedotin exposure was variable. Complete response, partial response or progressive disease was recorded as best response. The data were produced by immunoSEQ multiplex PCR, yet TCRdb's version contains in-frame clones alone and is incomplete. The sample yields approximately 90,000 clones, around 80% seen once. The CDR3 runs 15 residues. The germline CDR1 and CDR2 sequences are LNHDA and SQIVND (reference sequence). Trimming shortened V by 4 bases and J by 0 bases, and 13 bases separated the two germline ends.

The material was peripheral blood mononuclear cells (PBMCs), obtained before the fourth cycle of nivolumab. The chain couples TRBV19 to TRBJ2-7, with D maybe TRBD2 (5 bases). This TCR was recovered from a human donor with classical Hodgkin lymphoma. The CDR3 DNA is TGTGCCAGTAGTAGGAGTGGCGGGCTCTCCTACGAGCAGTACTTC. Protein product: CASSRSGGLSYEQYF. Combining the CDR3 with reference TRBV19 and TRBJ2-7 gives the whole variable domain DGGITQSPKYLFRKEGQNVTLSCEQNLNHDAMYWYRQDPGQGLRLIYYSQIVNDFQKGDIAEGYSVSREKKESFPLTVTSAQKNPTAFYLCASSRSGGLSYEQYFGPGTRLTVT.